Listed here is a single T cell receptor beta chain. The antigen this receptor binds is unknown. No per-base quality is available; no much larger clone lies one base away. The CDR3 regions of human TCRbeta chains were analyzed by immunosequencing. The study's own analysis went as follows. TCRs in the repertoires were compared against a reference library of SARS-CoV-2-specific TCRs that had been generated with the MIRA antigen-specificity platform. Breadth was defined as the fraction of unique TCRs that were SARS-CoV-2-associated, and depth was defined as the fraction of total T cells that were SARS-CoV-2-associated. Each spike-specific TCR was assigned to its reactive spike region and to a CD4 or CD8 class using the MIRA data. Log10-transformed breadth and depth values were compared by one-way ANOVA with Sidak's multiple comparisons tests. Drawn from immuneACCESS, this table holds only the in-frame rearrangements with V and J called that TCRdb kept. Clones are partly lost; checked studies trace under half to an unresolved V gene and leave the rest unexplained. V and J calls and clone size follow that table, whereas D and trimming were derived from the DNA. This sample gives roughly 70,000 clones in total; under 95% of them show up just once. Of the sample, roughly 6.7% falls within the top ten clones.

The CDR3 has 16 amino acids, counting the end cysteine and phenylalanine. Just CDR3 DNA is preserved here, 48 bases in frame from base 1. The junction carries 18 bases between V and J, which are trimmed by 4 bases and 3 bases respectively. In the germline V gene (reference sequence), CDR1 corresponds to LNHDA and CDR2 to SQIVND. The time point label here, explained by the study, means: about 28 days (+/-7) after the second vaccine dose. The sample's treatment or condition, from its label and the paper: meningococcal conjugate vaccine given as trial control. The vaccinee samples were drawn from two UK trials, COV001 and COV002, one of which was a single-blind randomized controlled phase 2/3 trial testing AZD1222 (ChAdOx1 nCoV-19) in healthy adults. For TCRbeta chain sequencing, PBMC samples from trial participants were taken at day 0 and at day 28 after the second dose. The data were taken from a study of T cell responses to AZD1222 COVID-19 vaccine (dated by TCRdb to 2020 to 2022). Regarding the research as a whole: TCR sequencing was performed for 230 to 250 trial participants, of whom roughly 200 were given two doses of AZD1222 and some 26 were given two doses of MenACWY control vaccine. Trial participants were enrolled by age into subgroups of 18-55, 56-69 and 70-plus years, and roughly 150, 30 and 60 TCR-sequenced participants, respectively, were included in these subgroups. The paper's findings and limits, for the study overall: Conclusions about previously exposed vaccinees are limited, since just 5 or 6 AZD1222 recipients were seropositive for SARS-CoV-2 at baseline. The vaccine-associated CD4 TCRs covered the entire spike protein, and the dominant responses fell in regions 160-218 and 743-854. The 56-69-year group was small, and its depth increase did not reach significance, likely because of low power. Because no samples from the day 14 peak response were available, repertoires could be characterized only after the peak T cell response. Reportedly, almost half of the unique spike-specific TCRs recognized epitopes lying outside the regions that are mutated in the B.1.351 and B.1.1.7 variants. Spike-specific TCR breadth and depth rose significantly after two AZD1222 doses compared with day 0 and with MenACWY recipients. Most participants were white British and females outnumbered males, and the authors suggested that clonal diversity may have been underestimated.

This clonotype was obtained from an adult who received the MenACWY meningococcal vaccine as a control. The chain links TRBV19 with TRBJ1-1; 6 matching bases give a weak D call of TRBD1. The source material was peripheral blood, sampled 28 days after the second dose of the MenACWY control vaccine. The DNA sequence is TGTGCCAGTAGTAGCCTATACATAAGGGGGGACACTGAAGCTTTCTTT. It encodes CASSSLYIRGDTEAFF.